Each of the 16 T cell receptor beta chains below was sequenced from the same sample in a study of shared clonotypes between healthy human individuals. Clones were read by immunoSEQ multiplex PCR, and TCRdb kept only the in-frame ones, dropping some. The table lists about a million clones, about 72% of them singletons, with approximately 0.9% in the top ten. The sequenced material came from memory CD4+ T cells from PBMCs. Documented subset: CD45RA-negative fraction. All receptors derive from a young man in good health. Some clones in this sample may be carry-over from other donors' samples.

The rearrangement joins TRBV10-1 to TRBJ1-1; D gene unclear. Germline V gene lookup returns CDR1 WNHNN and CDR2 SYGVQD (reference sequence). The CDR3 runs 12 residues. V lost 2 bases and J lost 10, with 11 bases in between. In nucleotides, the CDR3 is TGCGCCAGCAGTGAGGTGGGCCTTGGAGCTTTCTTT. Protein: CASSEVGLGAFF.

The chain links TRBV23-1 to TRBJ1-4, with TRBD1 as a possible D gene (6 bases). TRBV23-1 is noted as an ORF with a role that remains uncertain. The CDR3 is made up of 16 amino acids. V gave up 1 base and J gave up 7 bases, with 16 bases separating them. This CDR3 reads CASSQWRGGIVEKLFF. CDR3 DNA sequence: TGCGCCAGCAGTCAATGGAGGGGGGGAATAGTTGAAAAACTGTTTTTT.

The V and J genes are TRBV5-8 and TRBJ2-6; D is undetermined. The CDR3 sequence is 17 residues long. The V gene lost 2 bases and the J gene lost 1 base, with 13 bases spanning the gap. Looked up from germline, CDR1 is SGHTS and CDR2 is YDEGEE. The CDR3 DNA sequence: TGTGCCAGCAGCTTTTACAGTCTTTCTTCTGGGGCCAACGTCCTGACTTTC. Amino acid sequence: CASSFYSLSSGANVLTF.

In its sample, this clone was seen a few times. V gene TRBV7-2 combines with J gene TRBJ2-1; D gene uncertain. V gave up 7 bases and J gave up 5 bases, with 9 bases separating them. CDR3 length: 12 residues. CDR1 and CDR2 (germline): SGHTA, FQGNSA. The CDR3 protein is CASTPYNNEQFF. CDR3 nucleotide sequence: TGTGCCAGCACCCCCTACAACAATGAGCAGTTCTTC.

This clone was seen a single time. The chain uses TRBV29-1 and TRBJ1-3, with D tentatively TRBD1 (5 bases). The germline CDR1 and CDR2 sequences are SQVTM and ANQGSEA. The CDR3 length is 14 residues. With 0 bases removed from V and 3 bases from J, the gap between germline ends came to 9 bases. In DNA, the CDR3 is TGCAGCGTTGAAGAGTGGGGGAGTGGAAACACCATATATTTT. Translation gives CSVEEWGSGNTIYF.

This clone came up a few times. V and J are TRBV5-6 and TRBJ2-1; TRBD1 matches 7 bases. The CDR3 is 15 residues long. Germline-derived CDR1 and CDR2 are SGHDT and YYEEEE. V lost 2 bases, J lost 2 bases, and 4 bases stayed unmatched. CDR3 sequence reads: CASSFRGGAYNEQFF. The CDR3 region has the DNA TGTGCCAGCAGCTTTAGAGGGGGCGCCTACAATGAGCAGTTCTTC.

This sequence joins TRBV28 and TRBJ2-7, with TRBD2 identical over 7 bases. Trimming cost V 3 bases and J 1 base; bases outside gene matches: 6. This CDR3 has 15 amino acids. From germline, CDR1 is MDHEN and CDR2 SYDVKM. CDR3 region: CASSFMGGESYEQYF. The CDR3 DNA sequence: TGTGCCAGCAGTTTTATGGGGGGGGAATCCTACGAGCAGTACTTC.

V usage is TRBV6-5 and J usage is TRBJ2-3, with D hard to call. CDR3 length: 15 amino acids. Germline CDR1 MNHEY, CDR2 SVGAGI. Trimming took off 5 bases at V and 0 bases at J, with 12 bases between the two ends. In DNA form, the CDR3 reads TGTGCCAGCAGTAGATCGGGTTTCAGCACAGATACGCAGTATTTT. Translation gives CASSRSGFSTDTQYF.

This sequence joins TRBV14 and TRBJ2-6, with 9 bases identical to TRBD1. The CDR3 totals 17 residues. CDR1 SGHDN and CDR2 FVKESK come from the germline V gene. With V trimmed by 6 bases and J by 1 base, 7 bases remained unmatched. In nucleotides, the CDR3 is TGTGCCAGCAGTTTGGGACAGGGCCTTTCTGGGGCCAACGTCCTGACTTTC. This codes for CASSLGQGLSGANVLTF.

This clone showed up just once. This rearrangement joins TRBV4-1 to TRBJ1-4; no clear D gene. The CDR3 runs 18 residues. Trimming took off 2 bases at V and 4 bases at J, with 20 bases between the two ends. Germline-derived CDR1 and CDR2 are MGHRA and YSYEKL. CDR3 in amino acids: CASSQREASRLFNEKLFF. The CDR3 bases are TGCGCCAGCAGCCAAAGAGAAGCTTCCCGGCTGTTTAATGAAAAACTGTTTTTT.

This chain links TRBV7-2 with TRBJ2-1; 10 nucleotides match TRBD2. Trimming took 4 bases from V and 4 from J; bases not matched to a gene: 4. The CDR3 loop spans 15 amino acids. CDR1 is SGHTA and CDR2 is FQGNSA in the germline V gene. This CDR3 is CASSSRTSGYNEQFF. CDR3 DNA: TGTGCCAGCAGCTCCCGGACTAGCGGTTACAATGAGCAGTTCTTC. Supplemented by reference TRBV7-2 and TRBJ2-1, the full variable domain reads GAGVSQSPSNKVTEKGKDVELRCDPISGHTALYWYRQSLGQGLEFLIYFQGNSAPDKSGLPSDRFSAERTGGSVSTLTIQRTQQEDSAVYLCASSSRTSGYNEQFFGPGTRLTVL.

This clone was seen a few times. This chain connects TRBV25-1 to TRBJ1-2; 7 bases match TRBD1. CDR3 length equals 13 residues. Germline CDR1 reads MGHDK; CDR2 reads SYGVNS. With 6 bases clipped from V and 8 bases from J, the junction kept 9 bases outside the gene matches. CDR3 nucleotides: TGTGCCAGCAGAGGACAGGACGCACGGGGCTACACCTTC. Residues: CASRGQDARGYTF.

With regard to this clone: A junction end diverges from the germline sequence, so it may reflect a read error. The chain employs TRBV30 and TRBJ1-1, with a tentative D call TRBD1 (5 bases). Looked up from germline, CDR1 is GTSNPN and CDR2 is SVGIG (reference sequence). This CDR3 is 13 amino acids long. The CDR3 reads CAWGVGQVLRGLF. The CDR3 coding sequence is TGTGCCTGGGGGGTGGGGCAGGTGCTTCGAGGGCTCTTT.

The chain combines TRBV28 with TRBJ2-7; D is undetermined. The CDR3 totals 14 residues. V dropped 3 bases and J dropped 3 bases, with 12 bases sitting between them. Germline CDR1 is MDHEN and CDR2 is SYDVKM. CDR3: CASSLVGRFYEQYF. The CDR3, as DNA: TGTGCCAGCAGTTTGGTCGGACGGTTCTACGAGCAGTACTTC.

Points on this clone: Other DNA sequences in the same sample also yield this CDR3. The chain combines TRBV11-2 with TRBJ2-5; D is unclear. The end of the DNA aligns better with TRBJ2-7, so the J call may be wrong. This CDR3 has 15 residues. Germline lookup yields CDR1 SGHAT and CDR2 FQNNGV. The CDR3 sequence is CASSLSRVESYEQYF. In nucleotides, the CDR3 is TGTGCCAGCAGCTTAAGCCGGGTAGAGAGCTACGAGCAGTACTTC.

The chain carries TRBV7-9 and TRBJ2-7; TRBD1 matches at 8 bases. The CDR3 length is 16 residues. The germline gives CDR1 SEHNR, CDR2 FQNEAQ (reference sequence). The V gene end was trimmed by 3 bases and the J gene end by 1 base; junction bases not matched to a gene: 8. The CDR3 DNA reads as TGTGCCAGCAGCTTTAAGTCCGGGACAGGTTCCTACGAGCAGTACTTC. As protein: CASSFKSGTGSYEQYF.